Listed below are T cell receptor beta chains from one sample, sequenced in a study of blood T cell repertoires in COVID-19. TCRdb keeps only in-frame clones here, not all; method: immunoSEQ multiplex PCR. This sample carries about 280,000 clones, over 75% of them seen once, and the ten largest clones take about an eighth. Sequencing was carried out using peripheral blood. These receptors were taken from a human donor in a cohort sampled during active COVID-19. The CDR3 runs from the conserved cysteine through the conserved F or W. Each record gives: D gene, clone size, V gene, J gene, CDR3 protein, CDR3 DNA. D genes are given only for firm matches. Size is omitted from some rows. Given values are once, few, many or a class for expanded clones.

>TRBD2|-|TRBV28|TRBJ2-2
CASSTRTSGKPGELFF
TGTGCCAGCAGCACCCGGACTAGCGGAAAGCCCGGGGAGCTGTTTTTT
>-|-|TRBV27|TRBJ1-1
CASSFRGTEAFF
TGTGCCAGCAGTTTCAGGGGCACTGAAGCTTTCTTT
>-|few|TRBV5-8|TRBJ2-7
CASAFGGGFYEQYF
TGTGCCAGCGCCTTCGGGGGAGGTTTTTACGAGCAGTACTTC
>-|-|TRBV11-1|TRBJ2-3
CASSPRLAEDTQYF
TGTGCCAGCAGCCCGAGGCTAGCAGAGGATACGCAGTATTTT
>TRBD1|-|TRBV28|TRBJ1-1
CASQTGGANTEAFF
TGTGCCAGCCAGACAGGGGGCGCGAACACTGAAGCTTTCTTT
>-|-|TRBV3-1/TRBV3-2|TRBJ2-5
CASSQYRQQETQYF
TGTGCCAGCAGCCAATACAGGCAACAAGAGACCCAGTACTTC
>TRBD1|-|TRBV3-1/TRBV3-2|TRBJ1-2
CASRDPGQGASTF
TGTGCCAGCAGAGACCCGGGACAGGGGGCTTCAACCTTC
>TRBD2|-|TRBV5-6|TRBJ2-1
CASSRGPLATTYNEQFF
TGTGCCAGCAGCCGGGGCCCACTAGCGACCACATACAATGAGCAGTTCTTC
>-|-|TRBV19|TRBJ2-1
CATGEASNPHEQFF
TGTGCTACAGGGGAGGCTAGTAACCCCCATGAGCAGTTCTTC
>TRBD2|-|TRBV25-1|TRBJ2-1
CASSENSGIYNEQFF
TGTGCCAGCAGTGAGAATAGCGGGATATACAATGAGCAGTTCTTC
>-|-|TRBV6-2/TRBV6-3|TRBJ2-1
CASSYLGGGEQFF
TGTGCCAGCAGTTACCTCGGGGGTGGTGAGCAGTTCTTC
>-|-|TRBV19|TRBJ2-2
CASSIALNTGELFF
TGTGCCAGTAGTATAGCCCTTAACACCGGGGAGCTGTTTTTT
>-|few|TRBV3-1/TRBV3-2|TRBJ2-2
CASSRRVAITGELFF
TGTGCCAGCAGCCGACGGGTCGCCATCACCGGGGAGCTGTTTTTT
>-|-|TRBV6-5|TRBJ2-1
CASSWGSGFYNEQFF
TGTGCCAGCAGTTGGGGCTCAGGATTCTACAATGAGCAGTTCTTC
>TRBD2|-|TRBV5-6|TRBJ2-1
CASSGRVGEQFF
TGTGCCTCTAGCGGGAGGGTGGGTGAGCAGTTCTTC
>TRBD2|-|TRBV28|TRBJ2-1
CASSLQGGIPYNEQFF
TGTGCCAGCAGTCTGCAGGGAGGGATACCCTACAATGAGCAGTTCTTC
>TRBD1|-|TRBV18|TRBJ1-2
CASSVFSGGEGDGYTF
TGTGCCAGCTCCGTCTTCTCAGGGGGCGAGGGAGATGGCTACACCTTC
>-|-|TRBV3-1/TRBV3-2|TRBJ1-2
CASSQERVGYTF
TGTGCCAGCAGCCAAGAGCGGGTTGGCTACACCTTC
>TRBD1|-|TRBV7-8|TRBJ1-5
CASSPWRGRLQPQHF
TGTGCCAGCAGCCCCTGGAGGGGGCGGTTGCAGCCCCAGCATTTT
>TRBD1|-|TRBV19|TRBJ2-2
CASSIRGRGLTGELFF
TGTGCCAGTAGTATACGCGGCAGGGGGCTGACCGGGGAGCTGTTTTTT
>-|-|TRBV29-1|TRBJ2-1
CSVDGFIRGRFF
TGCAGCGTTGATGGGTTCATCAGGGGACGGTTCTTC
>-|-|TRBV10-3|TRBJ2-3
CAISESSRDTQYF
TGTGCCATCAGTGAGTCTTCGCGAGATACGCAGTATTTT
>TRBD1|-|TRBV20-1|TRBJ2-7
CSASRSDRDQYEQYF
TGCAGTGCTAGTCGCTCGGACAGGGACCAATACGAGCAGTACTTC
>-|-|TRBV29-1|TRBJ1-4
CSAIEEKLFF
TGCAGCGCTATCGAGGAAAAACTGTTTTTT
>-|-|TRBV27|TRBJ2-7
CASSLSGTPYEQYF
TGTGCCAGCAGTCTGTCGGGGACACCGTACGAGCAGTACTTC
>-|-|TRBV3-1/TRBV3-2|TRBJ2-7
CASSQYSSYEQYF
TGTGCCAGCAGCCAATATAGCTCCTACGAGCAGTACTTC
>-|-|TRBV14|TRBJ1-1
CASSQVAGVTEAFF
TGTGCCAGCAGCCAAGTCGCCGGGGTCACTGAAGCTTTCTTT
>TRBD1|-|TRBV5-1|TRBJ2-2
CASSPGQRNTGELFF
TGCGCCAGCAGCCCGGGACAGAGGAACACCGGGGAGCTGTTTTTT
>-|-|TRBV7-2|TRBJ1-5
CASSQGISNQPQHF
TGTGCCAGCAGTCAGGGGATTAGCAATCAGCCCCAGCATTTT
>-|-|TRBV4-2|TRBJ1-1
CASSQDRVGFSNTEAFF
TGTGCCAGCAGCCAAGATCGGGTCGGGTTTTCGAACACTGAAGCTTTCTTT
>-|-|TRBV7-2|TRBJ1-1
CASSLDAGSEAFF
TGTGCCAGCAGCTTAGATGCGGGCAGTGAAGCTTTCTTT
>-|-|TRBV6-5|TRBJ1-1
CASSYSTRGAEAFF
TGTGCCAGCAGTTACTCGACCAGGGGTGCTGAAGCTTTCTTT
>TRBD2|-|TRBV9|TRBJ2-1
CASSAWGTSIYEQFF
TGTGCCAGCAGCGCCTGGGGGACTAGCATATATGAGCAGTTCTTC
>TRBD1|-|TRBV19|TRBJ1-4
CASSRTGGLSEKLFF
TGTGCCAGTAGCAGGACAGGGGGATTATCTGAAAAACTGTTTTTT
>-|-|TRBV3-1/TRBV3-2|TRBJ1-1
CASSQVGGTEAFF
TGTGCCAGCAGCCAAGTAGGGGGCACTGAAGCTTTCTTT
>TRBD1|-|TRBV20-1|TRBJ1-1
CSATDRDTEAFF
TGCAGTGCTACTGACAGGGACACTGAAGCTTTCTTT
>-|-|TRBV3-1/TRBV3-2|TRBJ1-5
CASSRTQDQPQHF
TGTGCCAGCAGCCGAACACAGGATCAGCCCCAGCATTTT
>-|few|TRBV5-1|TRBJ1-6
CASSLAPGNNSPLHF
TGCGCCAGCAGCTTAGCGCCCGGGAATAATTCACCCCTCCACTTT
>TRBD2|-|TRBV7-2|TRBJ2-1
CASSLSTSGVYNEQFF
TGTGCCAGCAGCTTATCGACTAGCGGGGTATACAATGAGCAGTTCTTC
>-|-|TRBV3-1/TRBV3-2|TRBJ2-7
CASSQGLPGDEQYF
TGTGCCAGCAGCCAAGGCCTCCCGGGGGACGAGCAGTACTTC